Detailed here is one T cell receptor (beta chain). Antigen specificity is unknown. Sequencing used immunoSEQ multiplex PCR; TCRdb keeps in-frame clones, though not all of them. The sample shows tens of thousands of clones, 90% of them seen only once. This record belongs to a study of OX40 agonist ivuxolimab in advanced cancers. About the study: Patients enrolled in dose escalation were diagnosed with hepatocellular carcinoma, melanoma, renal cell or head and neck cancer.

Findings and caveats of the study: Part of the nonresponder group also had normalized T-cell clonal expansion that was low. Antigens targeted by the expanded peripheral T cells were not determined. At doses 0.1 to 3.0 mg/kg, CD4+ and CD8+ clones expanded.

This specimen consisted of CD4+ or CD8+ T cells sorted from blood, obtained in a trial of the OX40 agonist ivuxolimab. This TCR derives from an adult with an advanced solid tumor such as melanoma, head and neck, liver or kidney cancer.

Here the CDR3 DNA reads TGTGCCAGCAGTCCTGGGACAGCGAACTATGGCTACACCTTC. This translates into CASSPGTANYGYTF. The chain carries TRBV6-1 and TRBJ1-2, with 7 bases fitting TRBD1. Germline V lookup: CDR1 MNHNS, CDR2 SASEGT. CDR3 length: 14 residues. Losses at the gene ends were 5 bases for V and 2 bases for J; bases not matched to a gene: 5.